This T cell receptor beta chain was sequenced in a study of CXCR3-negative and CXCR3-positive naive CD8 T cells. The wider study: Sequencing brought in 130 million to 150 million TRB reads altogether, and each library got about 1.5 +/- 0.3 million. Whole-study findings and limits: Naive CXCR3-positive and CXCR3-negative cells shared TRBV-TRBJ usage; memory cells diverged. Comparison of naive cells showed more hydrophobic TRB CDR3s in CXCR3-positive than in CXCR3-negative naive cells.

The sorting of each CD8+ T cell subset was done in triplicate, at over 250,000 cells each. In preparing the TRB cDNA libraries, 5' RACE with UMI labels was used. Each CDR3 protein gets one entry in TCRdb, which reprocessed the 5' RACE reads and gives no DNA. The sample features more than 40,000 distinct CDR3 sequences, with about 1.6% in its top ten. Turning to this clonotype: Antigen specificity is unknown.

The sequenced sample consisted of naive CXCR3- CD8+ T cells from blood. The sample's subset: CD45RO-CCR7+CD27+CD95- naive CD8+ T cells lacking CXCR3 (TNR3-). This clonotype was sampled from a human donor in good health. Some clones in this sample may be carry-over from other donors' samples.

The CDR3 region is CASSIASRGPEAFF. This chain links TRBV19 with TRBJ1-1; TCRdb gives TRBD1 as the D gene, but with no DNA this cannot be confirmed. The CDR3 has 14 amino acids. In germline, CDR1 is LNHDA, CDR2 SQIVND (reference sequence).